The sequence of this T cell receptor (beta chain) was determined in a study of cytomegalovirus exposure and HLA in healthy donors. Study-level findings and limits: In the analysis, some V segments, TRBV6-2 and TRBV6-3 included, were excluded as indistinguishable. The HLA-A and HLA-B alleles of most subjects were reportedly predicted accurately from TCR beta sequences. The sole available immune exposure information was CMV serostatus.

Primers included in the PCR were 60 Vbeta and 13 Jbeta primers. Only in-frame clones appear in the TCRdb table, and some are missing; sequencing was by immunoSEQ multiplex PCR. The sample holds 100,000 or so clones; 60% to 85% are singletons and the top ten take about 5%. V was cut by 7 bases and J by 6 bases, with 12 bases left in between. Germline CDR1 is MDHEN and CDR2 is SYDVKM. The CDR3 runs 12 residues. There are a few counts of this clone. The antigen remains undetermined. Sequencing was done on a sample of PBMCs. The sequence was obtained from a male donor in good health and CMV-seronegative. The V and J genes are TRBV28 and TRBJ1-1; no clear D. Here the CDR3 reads CASTNVQPEAFF. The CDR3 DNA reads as TGTGCCAGCACCAACGTACAGCCTGAAGCTTTCTTT.